This is a list of T cell receptor beta chains from one sample in a study of early T cells in non-severe SARS-CoV-2 infection. One entry per CDR3 protein, called by TCRdb with MiXCR from the 5' RACE reads. The sample comprises 100,000 to 150,000 distinct CDR3 sequences, about 15% of which are singletons, and 21% rests with the top ten. Sequencing used whole blood. The receptors shown here come from an adult who was a healthcare worker with PCR-confirmed SARS-CoV-2 infection or an uninfected control (not recorded which). Each CDR3 is given with its conserved first and last residue. A D gene is named only where the DNA matches it firmly. Clone size is not always given. Where it is, it says once, few, many or a class for expanded clones.

J gene: TRBJ1-1
clone size: few
V gene: TRBV2
D gene: TRBD1
CDR3 DNA: TGTGCCAGCAGTGCGACAGGGGGCCCGGCCACTGAAGCTTTCTTT
CDR3 protein: CASSATGGPATEAFF

J gene: TRBJ2-5
clone size: NA
V gene: TRBV11-2
D gene: NA
CDR3 DNA: TGTGCCAGCAGCTTAGGAAGGGCTGAGACCCAGTACTTC
CDR3 protein: CASSLGRAETQYF

J gene: TRBJ2-1
clone size: NA
V gene: TRBV7-2
D gene: TRBD1
CDR3 DNA: TGTGCCAGCAGCTTAACAGGGGTCCTCTACAATGAGCAGTTCTTC
CDR3 protein: CASSLTGVLYNEQFF

J gene: TRBJ2-3
clone size: few
V gene: TRBV11-2
D gene: NA
CDR3 DNA: TGTGCCAGCAGCTTAGGTTTTTGGGGGCCCACAGATACGCAGTATTTT
CDR3 protein: CASSLGFWGPTDTQYF

J gene: TRBJ2-4
clone size: NA
V gene: TRBV11-2
D gene: NA
CDR3 DNA: TGTGCCAGCAGCTCGAATAAAAACATTCAGTACTTC
CDR3 protein: CASSSNKNIQYF

J gene: TRBJ2-2
clone size: NA
V gene: TRBV6-2/TRBV6-3
D gene: TRBD2
CDR3 DNA: TGTGCCAGCAGTTACGCCCATAGCGGGGGTAACACCGGGGAGCTGTTTTTT
CDR3 protein: CASSYAHSGGNTGELFF

J gene: TRBJ1-1
clone size: many
V gene: TRBV20-1
D gene: NA
CDR3 DNA: TGCAGTGCCGGAGGTGGAACTGAAGCTTTCTTT
CDR3 protein: CSAGGGTEAFF

J gene: TRBJ2-2
clone size: few
V gene: TRBV7-9
D gene: NA
CDR3 DNA: TGTGCCAGCAGCTCCGCAATTTACGGGGAGCTGTTTTTT
CDR3 protein: CASSSAIYGELFF

J gene: TRBJ2-1
clone size: few
V gene: TRBV5-1
D gene: TRBD2
CDR3 DNA: TGCGCCAGCAGTAATAGCGGGGGCGATGAGCAGTTCTTC
CDR3 protein: CASSNSGGDEQFF

J gene: TRBJ1-1
clone size: many
V gene: TRBV5-4
D gene: NA
CDR3 DNA: TGTGCCAGCAGCTCGCGAACAGCGAACACTGAAGCTTTCTTT
CDR3 protein: CASSSRTANTEAFF

J gene: TRBJ1-2
clone size: few
V gene: TRBV27
D gene: TRBD1
CDR3 DNA: TGTGCCAGCAGGAGGACGACGGGACAGGGGGCGGGCTACACCTTC
CDR3 protein: CASRRTTGQGAGYTF